This T cell receptor beta chain was captured in a study of beta chain features in type 1 diabetes. Study-wide findings and caveats: Patients with Type 1 diabetes showed moderately but significantly shorter TCRB CDR3s in all four CD4+ subsets.

The isolated RNA, all of it, was reverse transcribed, so expressed TCRB transcripts were what got sequenced. Sequenced by immunoSEQ multiplex PCR; TCRdb stores in-frame clones only, minus some. Counted here are about 320,000 clones, approximately 15% occurring once; the ten biggest clones make up roughly 6.7%. Concerning this clone itself: Its antigen is not identified.

The sequence was obtained from a man aged 30-40 years in good health. The sample taken for sequencing was central memory CD4+ T cells from blood.

The CDR3 spells CASSRNRGRDNEQFF. CDR3 DNA: TGTGCCAGCAGCCGAAACAGGGGGCGAGACAATGAGCAGTTCTTC. The chain joins TRBV7-2 to TRBJ2-1; 9 bases map to TRBD1. J lost 5 bases, V lost 5 bases, and 7 bases had no gene match. The germline V gene has CDR1 SGHTA and CDR2 FQGNSA. The CDR3 sequence is 15 residues long.